The 15 T cell receptor beta chains presented below share a single source sample, sequenced in a study of T cell responses to AZD1222 COVID-19 vaccine. TCRdb's copy holds only in-frame clones and misses some; the assay was immunoSEQ multiplex PCR. The sample yields around 88,000 clones, 88% seen once. This specimen consisted of peripheral blood, obtained on day 0 of AZD1222 vaccination. The receptors shown here come from an adult in good health.

The chain is built from TRBV19 and TRBJ1-5; D uncertain. Germline CDR1 LNHDA, CDR2 SQIVND (reference sequence). Trimming took 5 bases from V and 6 from J, leaving 11 bases between them. The CDR3 contains 13 residues. Here the CDR3 reads CASSPMLGQPQHF. The DNA for the CDR3 is TGTGCCAGTAGTCCCATGCTCGGTCAGCCCCAGCATTTT.

The CDR3 bases are TGCGCCAGCAGCCAAGATTGGCGGGATACGCAGTATTTT. This encodes CASSQDWRDTQYF. This chain uses TRBV4-3 with TRBJ2-3; D remains unclear. The CDR3 has 13 residues. CDR1 is LGHNA, CDR2 YSLEER, per germline. Trimming took off 0 bases at V and 6 bases at J, with 7 bases between the two ends.

The gene calls are TRBV5-1 and TRBJ1-1; D perhaps matches TRBD1 (5 bases). Germline values: CDR1 SGHRS, CDR2 YFSETQ. CDR3 length equals 15 residues. Trimming shortened V by 1 base and J by 6 bases, and 16 bases separated the two germline ends. The CDR3 loop reads CASSLTFTGVPEAFF. CDR3 DNA: TGCGCCAGCAGCTTGACGTTTACAGGCGTCCCTGAAGCTTTCTTT.

This clone was picked up one time. An end of the junction differs from the germline gene, which may be a read error. Other DNA sequences within the sample encode an identical CDR3. The rearrangement links TRBV24-1 to TRBJ2-2; TRBD2 matches at 10 bases. The CDR3 has 17 amino acids. Per the germline V gene, CDR1 is KGHDR and CDR2 is SFDVKD. The CDR3 nucleotides read TGTGCCACCAGTGATTGGGACGGGACTAGCGATACCGGGGAGCTATTTTTT. Protein sequence: CATSDWDGTSDTGELFF.

The gene calls are TRBV28 and TRBJ1-5; D gene uncertain. Trimming left V 6 bases short and J 0 bases short, with 21 bases between. Per the germline V gene, CDR1 is MDHEN and CDR2 is SYDVKM. The CDR3 runs 18 residues. The CDR3 nucleotides are TGTGCCAGCAGCATAGGGCTCCCTCGGCGGAATAGCAATCAGCCCCAGCATTTT. It encodes CASSIGLPRRNSNQPQHF.

The gene calls are TRBV13 and TRBJ1-5; D remains unclear. The CDR3 contains 14 residues. V lost 5 bases and J lost 3, with 11 bases in between. Germline V gene data show CDR1 as PRHDT and CDR2 as FYEKMQ (reference sequence). The CDR3 here is CASSRGRVNQPQHF. The CDR3 DNA reads TGTGCCAGCAGCCGTGGACGGGTCAATCAGCCCCAGCATTTT.

CDR3 protein: CASSYGATNEKLFF. The CDR3, as DNA: TGTGCCAGCAGTTACGGTGCAACTAATGAAAAACTGTTTTTT. The chain recombines TRBV6-5 with TRBJ1-4, with D hard to call. The ends were cut back, 2 bases at V and 0 bases at J, with 4 bases in the middle. The germline V gene has CDR1 MNHEY and CDR2 SVGAGI. The CDR3 loop spans 14 amino acids.

V and J are TRBV9 and TRBJ2-1, with D perhaps TRBD1 (5 bases). Looked up from germline, CDR1 is SGDLS and CDR2 is YYNGEE. The CDR3 runs 15 residues. Trimming stripped 0 bases from V and 3 bases from J, with 10 bases between. The CDR3 DNA reads as TGTGCCAGCAGCGTAGCTGCAGGGATCTACAATGAGCAGTTCTTC. It specifies CASSVAAGIYNEQFF.

CDR3 amino acids: CSVDLLGRGRLEETQYF. For the CDR3, the DNA is TGCAGCGTTGATCTTCTTGGCAGGGGGCGATTGGAAGAGACCCAGTACTTC. The chain employs TRBV29-1 and TRBJ2-5, with TRBD1 identical over 8 bases. The CDR3 extends over 17 amino acids. V lost 3 bases, J lost 3 bases, and 15 bases stayed unmatched. Germline values: CDR1 SQVTM, CDR2 ANQGSEA. Variable domain in full (rest from reference TRBV29-1 and TRBJ2-5): SAVISQKPSRDICQRGTSLTIQCQVDSQVTMMFWYRQQPGQSLTLIATANQGSEATYESGFVIDKFPISRPNLTFSTLTVSNMSPEDSSIYLCSVDLLGRGRLEETQYFGPGTRLLVL.

The chain joins TRBV30 to TRBJ2-7, with D uncertain. This CDR3 comprises 12 residues. Germline V lookup: CDR1 GTSNPN, CDR2 SVGIG (reference sequence). Trimming left V 2 bases short and J 9 bases short, with 14 bases between. CDR3 nucleotides: TGTGCCTGGAGTTTTAGTGACGGTTGGCAGTACTTC. Residues: CAWSFSDGWQYF. The full variable domain, in which reference TRBV30 and TRBJ2-7 provide the parts outside the CDR3, is SQTIHQWPATLVQPVGSPLSLECTVEGTSNPNLYWYRQAAGRGLQLLFYSVGIGQISSEVPQNLSASRPQDRQFILSSKKLLLSDSGFYLCAWSFSDGWQYFGPGTRLTVT.

The J gene is TRBJ1-2, the V gene TRBV7-2; D may be TRBD1 (6 bases). V was shortened by 3 bases and J by 1 base, with 15 bases between the two germline ends. The CDR3 covers 16 residues. Germline values: CDR1 SGHTA, CDR2 FQGNSA. CDR3 in amino acids: CASSLFLGQINYGYTF. CDR3 DNA sequence: TGTGCCAGCAGCTTGTTTCTAGGACAGATTAACTATGGCTACACCTTC.

Only one count was recorded for this clone. V is TRBV28 and J is TRBJ2-5; 7 nucleotides match TRBD2. Unmatched junction bases numbered 7, after V lost 2 bases and J lost 4 bases. The CDR3 runs 15 residues. The germline gives CDR1 MDHEN, CDR2 SYDVKM. The CDR3 reads CASSLLADSIETQYF. The CDR3, as DNA: TGTGCCAGCAGTTTACTAGCGGACTCGATAGAGACCCAGTACTTC.

The chain employs TRBV14 and TRBJ1-6; unclear D gene. In germline, CDR1 is SGHDN, CDR2 FVKESK. The CDR3 consists of 14 residues. V lost 0 bases to trimming and J lost 8 bases, with 8 bases between them. CDR3: CASSQDQRYSPLHF. DNA for the CDR3: TGTGCCAGCAGCCAAGACCAGAGATATTCACCCCTCCACTTT.

V and J are TRBV12-3 or TRBV12-4 and TRBJ1-1; no firm D call. CDR3 length equals 12 residues. The V end lost 6 bases, the J end lost 1 base, and 6 bases lay between the germline ends. Here the CDR3 DNA reads TGTGCCAGCAGGTTGGAGAACACTGAAGCTTTCTTT. Encoded protein: CASRLENTEAFF.

The DNA of the CDR3 is TGTGCCAGCAGCCACGGGACTAGCGGGAGCAGTGAGCAGTTCTTC. It is translated as CASSHGTSGSSEQFF. V is TRBV7-2 and J is TRBJ2-1; 14 bases are a match to TRBD2. The junction had 6 bases not matched to a gene; V was cut back by 5 bases and J by 9 bases. This CDR3 has 15 residues. Germline V CDR1 and CDR2: SGHTA, FQGNSA.